Each of the 29 T cell receptor beta chains below was sequenced from the same sample in a study of identical twins. TCRdb ran MiXCR on the 5' RACE reads and lists one entry per CDR3 protein. The sample holds about 250,000 distinct CDR3 sequences, about 8.3% seen once. These data are also associated with another study on yellow fever vaccine responses in identical twins.

The source material was CD8+ T cells sorted from blood. The receptors come from a woman between 18 and 30 years old in good health.

Ten or more counts support this clonotype. The chain carries TRBV29-1 and TRBJ2-5; 8 bases agree with TRBD1. Germline V gives CDR1 SQVTM, CDR2 ANQGSEA. This CDR3 spans 13 amino acids. J lost 4 bases, V lost 3 bases, and 4 bases had no gene match. The CDR3 loop reads CSVEAQGAETQYF. The CDR3 DNA sequence: TGCAGCGTTGAGGCGCAGGGGGCAGAGACCCAGTACTTC.

A few counts support this clonotype. The rearrangement links TRBV2 to TRBJ2-3, with D possibly TRBD2 on 5 matching bases. The CDR3 spans 17 residues. Germline assignment: CDR1 SNHLY and CDR2 FYNNEI. The ends were cut back, 7 bases at V and 8 bases at J, with 28 bases in the middle. The CDR3 protein is CASTYALEAIFEGTQYF. CDR3 nucleotide sequence: TGTGCCAGCACCTACGCGTTAGAAGCGATATTCGAGGGTACGCAGTATTTT.

This clonotype was counted ten times or more. The chain links TRBV29-1 to TRBJ2-1; 13 positions match TRBD2. CDR1 is SQVTM and CDR2 is ANQGSEA in the germline V gene. The V gene end was trimmed by 6 bases and the J gene end by 0 bases; junction bases not matched to a gene: 8. The length of the CDR3 is 17 residues. CDR3 region: CSVAGTSGIASYNEQFF. DNA for the CDR3: TGCAGCGTAGCCGGGACTAGCGGGATCGCCTCCTACAATGAGCAGTTCTTC.

This clonotype has at least ten counts. The chain is built from TRBV29-1 and TRBJ1-1; D is undetermined. The V gene lost 7 bases and the J gene lost 1 base, with 16 bases spanning the gap. This CDR3 has 14 residues. CDR1 is SQVTM and CDR2 is ANQGSEA in the germline V gene. This chain's CDR3 is CSGSEVPPNTEAFF. The CDR3 nucleotides read TGCAGCGGTTCTGAGGTTCCCCCGAACACTGAAGCTTTCTTT.

The CDR3 is CASSQDWESTDTQYF. CDR3 nucleotide sequence: TGCGCCAGCAGCCAAGATTGGGAGAGCACAGATACGCAGTATTTT. The chain links TRBV4-3 to TRBJ2-3, with D maybe TRBD2 (5 bases). CDR3 size: 15 residues. Germline values: CDR1 LGHNA, CDR2 YSLEER. Trimming removed 0 bases from V and 0 bases from J, with 7 bases in between.

The CDR3 DNA reads TGCAGTGCTAGAGTTGGGGGGGCGCTGGGCTACGAGCAGTACTTC. Translating it yields CSARVGGALGYEQYF. The chain recombines TRBV20-1 with TRBJ2-7, with D possibly TRBD2 on 7 matching bases. V dropped 1 base and J dropped 3 bases, with 16 bases sitting between them. Germline V lookup: CDR1 DFQATT, CDR2 SNEGSKA (reference sequence). The CDR3 runs to 15 residues.

The chain joins TRBV4-3 to TRBJ2-1, with a tentative D call TRBD2 (6 bases). Germline V gene data show CDR1 as LGHNA and CDR2 as YSLEER. The CDR3 spans 16 residues. Trimming left V 0 bases short and J 5 bases short, with 14 bases between. Written as DNA, the CDR3 is TGCGCCAGCAGCCAAGATCGACTAGTTTTCGACAATGAGCAGTTCTTC. Translation gives CASSQDRLVFDNEQFF.

This clonotype was counted at least ten times. The V gene is TRBV27, the J gene TRBJ2-1, with 7 bases identical to TRBD1. Germline values: CDR1 MNHEY, CDR2 SMNVEV (reference sequence). Germline trimming cut 5 bases from V and 3 bases from J; bases unmatched to any gene: 7. The CDR3 has 15 amino acids. The CDR3 DNA sequence: TGTGCCAGCAGTCCCGGCAGGGGGTTCTACAATGAGCAGTTCTTC. Protein sequence: CASSPGRGFYNEQFF.

This clonotype was detected many times. This sequence joins TRBV20-1 and TRBJ2-7; D is unclear. Per germline, CDR1 DFQATT and CDR2 SNEGSKA (reference sequence). With 0 bases removed from V and 6 bases from J, the gap between germline ends came to 9 bases. The CDR3 is made up of 12 amino acids. CDR3 sequence: CSARERTLEQYF. DNA for the CDR3: TGCAGTGCTAGAGAAAGGACCCTCGAGCAGTACTTC.

This clonotype showed up many times. The chain recombines TRBV7-9 with TRBJ2-7; 12 nucleotides agree with TRBD2. Germline CDR1 SEHNR, CDR2 FQNEAQ (reference sequence). With 5 bases clipped from V and 6 bases from J, the junction kept 5 bases outside the gene matches. This CDR3 comprises 14 residues. The CDR3 sequence is CASSLPGLAGEQYF. The CDR3 nucleotides read TGTGCCAGCAGCCTGCCGGGACTAGCGGGCGAGCAGTACTTC.

V gene TRBV27 combines with J gene TRBJ2-1; no definite D call. V dropped 5 bases and J dropped 0 bases, with 8 bases sitting between them. CDR3 length: 14 residues. CDR1 and CDR2 (germline): MNHEY, SMNVEV (reference sequence). In DNA, the CDR3 is TGTGCCAGCAGTGCGTTCTCCTCCTACAATGAGCAGTTCTTC. It translates to CASSAFSSYNEQFF.

This clonotype was counted a few times. The rearrangement joins TRBV4-3 to TRBJ2-5, with D possibly being TRBD1 (7 bases). Trimming stripped 0 bases from V and 7 bases from J, with 21 bases between. Per the germline V gene, CDR1 is LGHNA and CDR2 is YSLEER. The CDR3 extends over 17 amino acids. This CDR3 is CASSQDRGGGLVGTQYF. The CDR3 DNA follows: TGCGCCAGCAGCCAAGATCGCGGAGGGGGCCTGGTAGGGACCCAGTACTTC.

This clonotype was observed many times. This chain connects TRBV15 to TRBJ1-6; 9 nucleotides line up with TRBD1. V was clipped by 3 bases and J by 6 bases; unmatched bases: 3. This CDR3 is built from 15 residues. The germline CDR1 and CDR2 sequences are LNHNV and YYDKDF (reference sequence). The CDR3 is CATSRDRGSNSPLHF. In DNA form, the CDR3 reads TGTGCCACCAGCAGGGACAGGGGTAGTAATTCACCCCTCCACTTT.

This clonotype has at least ten counts. The chain recombines TRBV12-3 or TRBV12-4 with TRBJ2-1; 11 nucleotides align to TRBD2. V lost 6 bases to trimming and J lost 3 bases; unmatched junction nucleotides: 4. The CDR3 length is 15 residues. This CDR3 reads CASSPLAGDYNEQFF. The CDR3 bases are TGTGCCAGCAGCCCACTAGCGGGAGACTACAATGAGCAGTTCTTC.

This clonotype was found many times. The V gene is TRBV27, the J gene TRBJ2-3; the D gene is possibly TRBD1 (6 bases). Germline CDR1 reads MNHEY; CDR2 reads SMNVEV (reference sequence). The CDR3 consists of 13 residues. Trimming stripped 5 bases from V and 6 bases from J, with 12 bases between. CDR3: CASSTGLGDTQYF. CDR3 nucleotide sequence: TGTGCCAGCAGTACAGGGCTCGGGGATACGCAGTATTTT.

The chain uses TRBV29-1 and TRBJ1-2, with D hard to call. V lost 7 bases and J 0 bases, leaving 9 bases between the germline ends. The germline V gene encodes CDR1 SQVTM and CDR2 ANQGSEA. The CDR3 sequence is 12 residues long. The CDR3 DNA reads as TGCAGCGCGCCAGGTCCTAACTATGGCTACACCTTC. Amino acids: CSAPGPNYGYTF.

In its sample, this clonotype was seen a few times. The chain recombines TRBV10-2 with TRBJ2-3, with TRBD2 matching over 9 bases. Germline-derived CDR1 and CDR2 are WSHSY and SAAADI. V was clipped by 4 bases and J by 6 bases; unmatched bases: 8. The CDR3 runs 15 residues. CDR3 residues: CASSVAGASGDTQYF. The DNA of the CDR3 is TGCGCCAGCAGTGTAGCGGGGGCTAGCGGGGATACGCAGTATTTT.

This clonotype was detected many times. The chain uses TRBV3-1 and TRBJ2-1; D not resolved. V lost 1 base and J 1 base, leaving 11 bases between the germline ends. The CDR3 is made up of 16 amino acids. In germline, CDR1 is LGHDT, CDR2 YNNKEL (reference sequence). CDR3 protein: CASSQGVVGSYNEQFF. The CDR3 DNA is TGTGCCAGCAGCCAAGGCGTCGTCGGGTCCTACAATGAGCAGTTCTTC.

In its sample, this clonotype was seen a few times. The gene calls are TRBV7-6 and TRBJ2-1; D unresolved. Germline-derived CDR1 and CDR2 are SGHVS and FNYEAQ. The CDR3 totals 12 residues. V lost 1 base and J lost 8, with 6 bases in between. DNA of the CDR3: TGTGCCAGCAGCTTAGGGTCCGATGAGCAGTTCTTC. Translated, it gives CASSLGSDEQFF.

The sample holds a few counts of this clonotype. The chain employs TRBV5-1 and TRBJ2-3; 8 bases are shared with TRBD1. Germline CDR1 SGHRS, CDR2 YFSETQ. The CDR3 runs to 15 residues. V dropped 3 bases and J dropped 3; count of bases not matched to a gene: 6. The CDR3 is CASSWTGRRTDTQYF. CDR3 coding DNA: TGCGCCAGCAGCTGGACAGGGAGGAGGACAGATACGCAGTATTTT.

This clonotype was detected a few times. The chain couples TRBV12-3 or TRBV12-4 to TRBJ2-7, with D perhaps given as TRBD1 or TRBD2 (6 bases each). This CDR3 comprises 15 residues. Trimming left V 2 bases short and J 9 bases short, with 20 bases between. CDR3 coding DNA: TGTGCCAGCAGTTTATCCTCCGGGGGCGGGTTGTGGCAGTACTTC. This gives the protein CASSLSSGGGLWQYF.

This rearrangement joins TRBV9 to TRBJ1-2, with a weak D call TRBD1 (6 bases). Germline CDR1 and CDR2: SGDLS and YYNGEE. V lost 3 bases to trimming and J lost 2 bases, with 23 bases between them. The CDR3 extends over 18 amino acids. CDR3 loop: CASSASRTDPPKNYGYTF. In DNA form, the CDR3 reads TGTGCCAGCAGCGCTTCTAGGACAGACCCACCAAAGAACTATGGCTACACCTTC. The entire variable domain, with the rest obtained from reference TRBV9 and TRBJ1-2, is as follows: DSGVTQTPKHLITATGQRVTLRCSPRSGDLSVYWYQQSLDQGLQFLIQYYNGEERAKGNILERFSAQQFPDLHSELNLSSLELGDSALYFCASSASRTDPPKNYGYTFGSGTRLTVV.

The chain has TRBV28 and TRBJ2-2; maybe TRBD2 (6 bases). The germline V gene encodes CDR1 MDHEN and CDR2 SYDVKM. The CDR3 sequence is 14 residues long. V dropped 8 bases and J dropped 6 bases, with 16 bases sitting between them. The DNA of the CDR3 is TGTGCCAGCGGTACCCCGACTAGGGCCGGGGAGCTGTTTTTT. The encoded protein is CASGTPTRAGELFF.

This clonotype occurred many times. The CDR3 sequence: CAISESVGVNEQFF. The CDR3 nucleotides are TGTGCCATCAGTGAGTCGGTTGGGGTCAATGAGCAGTTCTTC. The chain joins TRBV10-3 to TRBJ2-1; D uncertain. CDR1 and CDR2 from the germline V gene are ENHRY and SYGVKD. The V gene lost 0 bases and the J gene lost 6 bases, with 9 bases spanning the gap. CDR3 length: 14 residues.

This clonotype was counted many times. The chain combines TRBV7-9 with TRBJ2-7; D remains ambiguous. Germline loops: CDR1 SEHNR, CDR2 FQNEAQ (reference sequence). The V and J ends lost 1 base and 5 bases respectively, with 6 bases between them. The CDR3 extends over 12 amino acids. The CDR3 loop is CASSLDGHEQYF. For the CDR3, the DNA is TGTGCCAGCAGCTTAGATGGGCACGAGCAGTACTTC.

This rearrangement joins TRBV19 to TRBJ2-1, with 10 bases aligning to TRBD2. CDR3 size: 14 residues. J lost 8 bases, V lost 3 bases, and 4 bases had no gene match. The germline V gene has CDR1 LNHDA and CDR2 SQIVND (reference sequence). CDR3 in amino acids: CASSITSGTDEQFF. The CDR3 DNA reads TGTGCCAGTAGTATCACTAGCGGGACAGATGAGCAGTTCTTC.

This clonotype came up a few times. This sequence joins TRBV29-1 and TRBJ1-2; no firm D call. This CDR3 comprises 11 residues. Per the germline V gene, CDR1 is SQVTM and CDR2 is ANQGSEA. The V end lost 6 bases, the J end lost 7 bases, and 12 bases lay between the germline ends. This CDR3 is CSVPGLGGYTF. The DNA for the CDR3 is TGCAGCGTCCCCGGTCTAGGTGGCTACACCTTC. Full variable domain (remainder filled in from reference TRBV29-1 and TRBJ1-2): SAVISQKPSRDICQRGTSLTIQCQVDSQVTMMFWYRQQPGQSLTLIATANQGSEATYESGFVIDKFPISRPNLTFSTLTVSNMSPEDSSIYLCSVPGLGGYTFGSGTRLTVV.

The chain carries TRBV27 and TRBJ2-7; D might be TRBD2 (5 bases). Germline CDR1 is MNHEY and CDR2 is SMNVEV (reference sequence). Trimming shortened V by 0 bases and J by 6 bases, and 12 bases separated the two germline ends. The CDR3 length is 14 residues. In DNA form, the CDR3 reads TGTGCCAGCAGTTTATCGTCCGGTGCGGGCGAGCAGTACTTC. Residues: CASSLSSGAGEQYF.

This clonotype was found a few times. The chain links TRBV27 to TRBJ2-4, with D possibly being TRBD1 or TRBD2 (5 bases each). Deletions cut 8 bases from V and 8 bases from J, with 10 bases between. CDR3 length: 11 amino acids. Germline V gene lookup returns CDR1 MNHEY and CDR2 SMNVEV (reference sequence). In DNA, the CDR3 is TGTGCCAGCGGGACCCTAGACATTCAGTACTTC. Translated, it gives CASGTLDIQYF.